One and the same sample provided the 29 T cell receptor beta chains below, sequenced in a study of CD8+ T cells in alopecia areata. Reverse transcription of extracted RNA yielded cDNA, which provided the sequencing template. The table came from immunoSEQ multiplex PCR; TCRdb's copy has only in-frame clones and leaves some out. The sample records fewer than 40,000 clones, 55% being singletons. Sequencing used NKG2D-high CD8+ T cells sorted from blood. The source is a human donor with alopecia areata.

The V call is TRBV7-6, the J call TRBJ2-5; D call uncertain. The V gene's germline CDR1 is SGHVS and CDR2 FNYEAQ. Trimming pared 1 base from V and 2 bases from J, leaving 14 bases between. The CDR3 runs 16 residues. CDR3 in DNA: TGTGCCAGCAGCTTAGGAGGATGGCGTCCACAAGAGACCCAGTACTTC. It yields the protein CASSLGGWRPQETQYF.

This clone has just one count. The rearrangement uses TRBV9 and TRBJ2-4; D is unclear. Germline CDR1 and CDR2: SGDLS and YYNGEE. The V gene lost 0 bases and the J gene lost 0 bases, with 7 bases spanning the gap. The CDR3 is 15 amino acids. CDR3 residues: CASSVGGLAKNIQYF. The CDR3 DNA reads as TGTGCCAGCAGCGTAGGTGGCCTAGCCAAAAACATTCAGTACTTC.

The chain has TRBV12-5 and TRBJ1-1; D is perhaps TRBD1 (5 bases). Per the germline V gene, CDR1 is LGHNT and CDR2 is FRNRAP. This CDR3 comprises 13 residues. CDR3 in DNA: TGTGCCTCGTGGGGACCTATGAACACTGAAGCTTTCTTT. Translated, it gives CASWGPMNTEAFF.

The CDR3 reads CASRLGYTF. Written as DNA, the CDR3 is TGTGCCAGCAGGTTGGGCTACACCTTC. The chain is built from TRBV2 and TRBJ1-2; D is unclear. V lost 6 bases and J lost 8, with 4 bases in between. This CDR3 is built from 9 residues. Germline V lookup: CDR1 SNHLY, CDR2 FYNNEI.

This clone was observed a handful of times. The CDR3 nucleotides are TGTGCCAGCAGCTCCGGGACAGACAATCAGCCCCAGCATTTT. Its protein is CASSSGTDNQPQHF. The V call is TRBV7-9, the J call TRBJ1-5, with 7 bases matching TRBD1. V was pared by 4 bases and J by 3 bases, with 3 bases of the junction left unmatched. CDR1 is SEHNR and CDR2 is FQNEAQ in the germline V gene (reference sequence). The length of the CDR3 is 14 residues.

This rearrangement joins TRBV5-1 to TRBJ2-4; possibly TRBD1 or TRBD2 for D (5 bases each). V was clipped by 4 bases and J by 7 bases, with 24 bases between them. Germline loops: CDR1 SGHRS, CDR2 YFSETQ. The CDR3 totals 17 residues. The CDR3 DNA follows: TGCGCCAGCAGCCCAGAGGATTCGGGACGGATGGCGAACATTCAGTACTTC. It is translated as CASSPEDSGRMANIQYF.

V and J are TRBV25-1 and TRBJ2-5; 8 bases are a match to TRBD2. The germline V gene encodes CDR1 MGHDK and CDR2 SYGVNS. CDR3 length: 17 residues. With 6 bases clipped from V and 0 bases from J, the junction kept 12 bases outside the gene matches. This chain's CDR3 is CASRKELGLADQETQYF. CDR3 DNA: TGTGCCAGCAGAAAGGAATTAGGACTAGCAGACCAAGAGACCCAGTACTTC.

The chain couples TRBV4-1 to TRBJ2-7, with D maybe TRBD1 (6 bases). The CDR3 runs to 14 residues. From germline, CDR1 is MGHRA and CDR2 YSYEKL. V lost 1 base and J lost 2, with 9 bases in between. In DNA form, the CDR3 reads TGCGCCAGCAGCCAAGTGGACAGAGCCTACGAGCAGTACTTC. It codes for CASSQVDRAYEQYF.

The chain links TRBV28 to TRBJ2-7, with TRBD2 identical over 7 bases. Germline V gives CDR1 MDHEN, CDR2 SYDVKM. The CDR3 spans 18 residues. J lost 0 bases, V lost 7 bases, and 18 bases had no gene match. The CDR3 DNA reads as TGTGCCAGCAATCCCGCCCCCTGGGGGGGAGCAAACTCCTACGAGCAGTACTTC. This encodes CASNPAPWGGANSYEQYF.

The V and J genes are TRBV13 and TRBJ1-2, with unresolved D. The CDR3 sequence is 12 residues long. CDR1 PRHDT and CDR2 FYEKMQ come from the germline V gene (reference sequence). Between the trimmed V and J ends, which lost 5 bases and 8 bases, there was a span of 12 bases. CDR3 loop: CASSTASGGYTF. CDR3 DNA sequence: TGTGCCAGCAGCACCGCGTCGGGAGGCTACACCTTC.

This clone is a singleton in its sample. In nucleotides, the CDR3 is TGTGCCAGCAGTTTTTCAAGCCACTCCTACGAGCAGTACTTC. Translated: CASSFSSHSYEQYF. This sequence joins TRBV27 and TRBJ2-7; D gene unclear. Trimming shortened V by 3 bases and J by 0 bases, and 9 bases separated the two germline ends. Germline CDR1 reads MNHEY; CDR2 reads SMNVEV (reference sequence). This CDR3 contains 14 residues.

This clone was observed a handful of times. The gene calls are TRBV29-1 and TRBJ2-7; 7 positions agree with TRBD1. Unmatched junction bases numbered 1, after V lost 4 bases and J lost 4 bases. The CDR3 spans 11 residues. Looked up from germline, CDR1 is SQVTM and CDR2 is ANQGSEA. The CDR3 DNA reads as TGCAGCGTTGCACAGGGGTACGAGCAGTACTTC. This translates into CSVAQGYEQYF.

The gene calls are TRBV7-9 and TRBJ1-1; D uncertain. V was clipped by 4 bases and J by 2 bases, with 5 bases between them. Per the germline V gene, CDR1 is SEHNR and CDR2 is FQNEAQ (reference sequence). The CDR3 has 12 amino acids. CDR3 sequence: CASSSINTEAFF. The CDR3 coding sequence is TGTGCCAGCAGCTCCATAAACACTGAAGCTTTCTTT.

This clone was seen only once. The V call is TRBV27, the J call TRBJ2-1; a possible D gene is TRBD1 (5 bases). The CDR3 runs to 15 residues. CDR1 and CDR2 (germline): MNHEY, SMNVEV (reference sequence). Between the trimmed V and J ends, which lost 2 bases and 1 base, there was a span of 9 bases. Here the CDR3 reads CASSLVRVSYNEQFF. DNA for the CDR3: TGTGCCAGCAGTTTAGTCAGGGTTTCCTACAATGAGCAGTTCTTC.

The chain is built from TRBV28 and TRBJ1-5; tentative D call: TRBD1 (5 bases). In germline, CDR1 is MDHEN, CDR2 SYDVKM. CDR3 length: 14 residues. Trimming cost V 3 bases and J 2 bases, with 8 bases left between them. CDR3 sequence: CASSLGGGNQPQHF. CDR3 nucleotide sequence: TGTGCCAGCAGTTTGGGAGGGGGCAATCAGCCCCAGCATTTT.

This clone has only a few counts. The chain joins TRBV13 to TRBJ2-5, with D perhaps TRBD2 (6 bases). Per germline, CDR1 PRHDT and CDR2 FYEKMQ (reference sequence). V was pared by 5 bases and J by 2 bases, with 9 bases between. This CDR3 contains 13 residues. The CDR3 reads CASSPGRQETQYF. CDR3 coding DNA: TGTGCCAGCAGCCCGGGGAGGCAAGAGACCCAGTACTTC.

The rearrangement uses TRBV5-6 and TRBJ2-7; tentatively, D is TRBD2 (6 bases). CDR1 and CDR2 (germline): SGHDT, YYEEEE. V was pared by 0 bases and J by 1 base, with 14 bases between. CDR3 length equals 16 residues. CDR3 region: CASSLGGLLSSYEQYF. The DNA for the CDR3 is TGTGCCAGCAGCTTGGGAGGACTACTCTCTTCCTACGAGCAGTACTTC.

This clone was picked up a small number of times. The chain is built from TRBV5-4 and TRBJ2-5, with a weak D call TRBD2 (5 bases). V lost 4 bases to trimming and J lost 2 bases, with 18 bases between them. The CDR3 spans 16 residues. Germline CDR1 reads SGHNT; CDR2 reads YYREEE (reference sequence). CDR3 bases: TGTGCCAGCAGCCAGGCTAGCTCCGAGGGACAAGAGACCCAGTACTTC. It encodes CASSQASSEGQETQYF. Full variable domain (remainder filled in from reference TRBV5-4 and TRBJ2-5): ETGVTQSPTHLIKTRGQQVTLRCSSQSGHNTVSWYQQALGQGPQFIFQYYREEENGRGNFPPRFSGLQFPNYSSELNVNALELDDSALYLCASSQASSEGQETQYFGPGTRLLVL.

This clone came up a few times. The rearrangement joins TRBV4-1 to TRBJ1-3; D gene unclear. Germline CDR1 reads MGHRA; CDR2 reads YSYEKL. V lost 6 bases to trimming and J lost 4 bases, with 4 bases between them. The CDR3 runs 11 residues. As DNA, the CDR3 is TGCGCCAGCAGGGCAGGAAACACCATATATTTT. Translating gives CASRAGNTIYF.

This clone was recorded a few times. The gene calls are TRBV11-3 and TRBJ2-1; 10 bases agree with TRBD2. V lost 3 bases, J lost 1 base, and 3 bases stayed unmatched. Germline CDR1 SGHNT, CDR2 YENEEA. The CDR3 extends over 16 amino acids. CDR3 bases: TGTGCCAGCAGCTTTCCGGGACTAGCGTCCTACAATGAGCAGTTCTTC. It yields the protein CASSFPGLASYNEQFF.

The CDR3 here is CASSQAGGDEQYF. In nucleotides, the CDR3 is TGCGCCAGCAGTCAAGCAGGGGGCGACGAGCAGTACTTC. V is TRBV23-1 and J is TRBJ2-7; 8 bases map to TRBD1. TRBV23-1 is designated an ORF whose function remains uncertain. V was pared by 2 bases and J by 5 bases, with 2 bases of the junction left unmatched. The CDR3 length is 13 residues.

The chain couples TRBV4-3 to TRBJ2-3; D ambiguous. V lost 3 bases and J 4 bases, leaving 11 bases between the germline ends. Germline CDR1 reads LGHNA; CDR2 reads YSLEER. The CDR3 consists of 14 residues. CDR3 amino acids: CASSQVSGPDTQYF. The CDR3 DNA sequence: TGCGCCAGCAGCCAGGTATCAGGACCAGATACGCAGTATTTT.

This clone was counted once. V gene TRBV4-3 combines with J gene TRBJ1-1; TRBD1 is a possible D gene (5 bases). This CDR3 comprises 15 residues. Trimming removed 0 bases at V and 2 bases at J, with 10 bases between. Germline lookup yields CDR1 LGHNA and CDR2 YSLEER. In nucleotides, the CDR3 is TGCGCCAGCAGCCAAGATGGGGGTATTAACACTGAAGCTTTCTTT. Translation gives CASSQDGGINTEAFF.

This clone has just a few counts. The genes are TRBV29-1 and TRBJ1-1, with a tentative D call TRBD1 (5 bases). Trimming removed 3 bases at V and 2 bases at J, with 13 bases between. The length of the CDR3 is 14 residues. The germline V gene encodes CDR1 SQVTM and CDR2 ANQGSEA. The CDR3 nucleotides read TGCAGCGTTGAGAACCTCGACAGAAACACTGAAGCTTTCTTT. Translating it yields CSVENLDRNTEAFF.

This clone was counted at least ten times. This rearrangement joins TRBV7-9 to TRBJ2-6; D is unclear. V was clipped by 5 bases and J by 2 bases, with 10 bases between them. The CDR3 is 15 amino acids. In germline, CDR1 is SEHNR, CDR2 FQNEAQ (reference sequence). CDR3 nucleotide sequence: TGTGCCAGCAGCGGCGGAAGAGCTGGGGCCAACGTCCTGACTTTC. Its protein product is CASSGGRAGANVLTF.

The V gene is TRBV6-4, the J gene TRBJ2-1; D is unresolved. The CDR3 sequence is 12 residues long. Germline V gives CDR1 MRHNA, CDR2 SNTAGT. The V end was cut by 3 bases, the J end by 7 bases, with 7 bases between. This chain's CDR3 is CASSDNQNEQFF. Written as DNA, the CDR3 is TGTGCCAGCAGTGATAACCAGAATGAGCAGTTCTTC.

This sequence joins TRBV9 and TRBJ2-3, with D hard to call. In germline, CDR1 is SGDLS, CDR2 YYNGEE. Trimming left V 3 bases short and J 6 bases short, with 8 bases between. This CDR3 has 12 residues. The CDR3 nucleotides are TGTGCCAGCAGCGCCAACAGCGATACGCAGTATTTT. Its translation is CASSANSDTQYF.

The chain is built from TRBV28 and TRBJ2-7; possibly TRBD1 for D (5 bases). The CDR3 is 16 amino acids. V lost 2 bases, J lost 0 bases, and 14 bases lay in between. The germline V gene encodes CDR1 MDHEN and CDR2 SYDVKM. CDR3 loop: CASSLRWQGASYEQYF. The CDR3 region has the DNA TGTGCCAGCAGTTTAAGGTGGCAGGGTGCCTCCTACGAGCAGTACTTC. The full variable domain, rest sourced from reference TRBV28 and TRBJ2-7, is DVKVTQSSRYLVKRTGEKVFLECVQDMDHENMFWYRQDPGLGLRLIYFSYDVKMKEKGDIPEGYSVSREKKERFSLILESASTNQTSMYLCASSLRWQGASYEQYFGPGTRLTVT.

The rearrangement links TRBV27 to TRBJ2-1, with 12 bases lining up with TRBD2. The CDR3 loop spans 15 amino acids. Trimming removed 7 bases from V and 5 bases from J; junction bases left unmatched: 6. Germline values: CDR1 MNHEY, CDR2 SMNVEV (reference sequence). CDR3 in DNA: TGTGCCAGCACTCTAGCGGGAGGGCCCAACAATGAGCAGTTCTTC. Protein: CASTLAGGPNNEQFF.